The following is a T cell receptor (beta chain) sequence with its context. What it binds is not known. The sample comes from a study of CD8 T cells in ankylosing spondylitis. Findings of the study overall: Typical of ankylosing spondylitis blood, it appeared, was a TCR beta motif of fewer than 10 highly homologous variants. Disease-linked clones displayed a CD8+ phenotype and appeared relatively rarely in peripheral blood. Certain motif variants had earlier been reported in reactive arthritis synovial fluid and blood. Disease-linked clones reportedly showed significant enrichment in matched ankylosing spondylitis synovial fluid.

Quantitative 5'-RACE with molecular barcodes generated TCR beta libraries. Each CDR3 protein is one row after TCRdb ran MiXCR on the 5' RACE reads. The profile shows about 840,000 distinct CDR3 sequences, 12% of them singletons. In germline, CDR1 is SGHAT, CDR2 FQNNGV. V lost 5 bases and J lost 5, with 15 bases in between. The CDR3 extends over 14 amino acids. Material: blood, either unsorted or a sorted T cell fraction (not recorded which). This chain uses TRBV11-2 with TRBJ1-1, with D possibly TRBD1 on 5 matching bases. The receptor was isolated from a male donor with ankylosing spondylitis. The CDR3 DNA reads as TGTGCCAGCAGCCCGACGGGGGTGTGGACTGAAGCTTTCTTT. Protein product: CASSPTGVWTEAFF.